What follows describes a single T cell receptor beta chain. Antigen unknown. This specimen belongs to a study of T cells in Graves' hyperthyroidism and ophthalmopathy. At the level of the study: The initial diagnosis was the point when peripheral blood was collected, ahead of any treatment. General observations from the study: Ophthalmopathy was predicted by the model a median of approximately 6 months ahead of onset. Blood held most thyroid clonotypes expanded above 0.001 frequency.

The V end was cut by 1 base, the J end by 0 bases, with 12 bases between. The CDR3 runs 16 residues. CDR1 is SGHAT and CDR2 is FQNNGV in the germline V gene. The investigators amplified TCR beta CDR3 regions from RNA transcripts. Researchers ran a first-round RT-PCR on the TCR CDR3 using the HTBI primer set. TCRdb recomputed calls from the multiplex PCR reads with MiXCR, one row per CDR3 protein. Counted here are around 350,000 distinct CDR3 sequences, about 18% occurring once; the ten biggest clones make up almost 35%. This TCR came from a woman in her twenties or thirties with Graves' hyperthyroidism that later progressed to Graves' ophthalmopathy. The sample taken for sequencing was blood. This chain connects TRBV11-2 to TRBJ1-2; D unresolved. The CDR3 DNA follows: TGTGCCAGCAGCTTAGTACAGACGAAGGCTAACTATGGCTACACCTTC. Translated, it gives CASSLVQTKANYGYTF.